The TCR beta chain under discussion was sequenced for a study of T cells after yellow fever vaccination. Overall study results and limits: Weaker, the secondary response had a peak occurring faster, on day 5 versus 15. Primary-vaccination clones mostly resurfaced post-booster (nearly 97% CD4, about 87% CD8).

With respect to this clonotype: Antigen specificity is unknown.

5'RACE template switching added a universal primer site and UMIs to TCR cDNA. A single record per CDR3 protein comes from TCRdb applying MiXCR to the 5' RACE reads. The table has some 300,000 distinct CDR3 sequences, under 9% seen once. The sequencing used CD4+ T cells sorted from PBMCs, collected 5 days after the yellow fever booster vaccination. This TCR was recovered from a man between 18 and 35 years old who received the YFV17D yellow fever vaccine.

CDR3 sequence reads: CASSPQGSQFSGANVLTF. CDR3 DNA sequence: TGTGCCAGCAGCCCTCAAGGCTCTCAGTTCTCTGGGGCCAACGTCCTGACTTTC. The chain employs TRBV3-1 and TRBJ2-6; D is uncertain. This CDR3 has 18 residues. The V gene's germline CDR1 is LGHDT and CDR2 YNNKEL (reference sequence). V lost 4 bases and J lost 0, with 16 bases in between.